The sequence of this TCR beta chain was determined in a study of CD8+CD57+ T cells in acquired aplastic anemia. Turning to the study itself: The DNA of sorted CD4+ and CD8+ cells averaged roughly 3.2 ug. Sequencing produced an average of around 10 million reads per healthy donor for CD4+ cells. Regarding the study as a whole: Researchers report that 25 to 35 CD8+ CDR3 sequences appeared in both patients and controls. For CD8+ Simpson's diversity, patients and controls showed no significant difference.

V was trimmed by 2 bases and J by 3 bases, leaving 10 bases between them. This CDR3 contains 13 residues. Per germline, CDR1 DFQATT and CDR2 SNEGSKA (reference sequence). Researchers used genomic DNA as the template to profile TCR beta VDJ and CDR3. TCRdb used MiXCR to reprocess the reads, holding one entry per CDR3 protein. The data hold roughly 160,000 distinct CDR3 sequences, with around 60% observed a single time. Note on this clonotype: Antigen unknown.

This receptor was identified in a human donor in good health. Material: sorted CD4+, CD8+, or CD8+CD57+ T cells (not recorded which) from PBMCs. The genes are TRBV20-1 and TRBJ1-1, with D perhaps matching TRBD1 (5 bases). CDR3: CSARTGGDTEAFF. CDR3 nucleotides: TGCAGTGCTAGAACTGGGGGGGACACTGAAGCTTTCTTT.